Below are 8 T cell receptor beta chains sequenced from a single sample in a study of shared clonotypes between healthy human individuals. The method was immunoSEQ multiplex PCR; TCRdb's version includes in-frame clones alone and lacks a portion of them. The data contain about 480,000 clones, about three quarters of them singletons. The specimen was PBMCs. The receptor set was obtained from a woman aged 35 to 49 in good health. Some clones in this sample may be carry-over from other donors' samples.

DNA of the CDR3: TGTGCCAGCTCACCAATGGGTGGAGCGAACACCGGGGAGCTGTTTTTT. Translating gives CASSPMGGANTGELFF. The chain links TRBV18 to TRBJ2-2; D is uncertain. Trimming removed 2 bases at V and 0 bases at J, with 10 bases between. The CDR3 has 16 amino acids. Germline V lookup: CDR1 KGHSH, CDR2 LQKENI.

The chain couples TRBV9 to TRBJ2-6; the D gene is possibly TRBD1 (6 bases). The V end lost 2 bases, the J end lost 0 bases, and 9 bases lay between the germline ends. The CDR3 has 16 amino acids. CDR1 SGDLS and CDR2 YYNGEE come from the germline V gene. In DNA form, the CDR3 reads TGTGCCAGCAGCGTTGGGACACCCTCTGGGGCCAACGTCCTGACTTTC. Its protein is CASSVGTPSGANVLTF.

This clone was counted between two and nine times. V and J are TRBV7-9 and TRBJ2-7; D is uncertain. CDR1 and CDR2 from the germline V gene are SEHNR and FQNEAQ (reference sequence). The V end lost 8 bases, the J end lost 2 bases, and 10 bases lay between the germline ends. The CDR3 contains 12 residues. CDR3 DNA: TGTGCCAGCGGCAAGAAAACCTACGAGCAGTACTTC. Amino acid sequence: CASGKKTYEQYF.

The chain couples TRBV11-2 to TRBJ2-7, with TRBD2 as a possible D gene (5 bases). V was shortened by 5 bases and J by 2 bases, with 13 bases between the two germline ends. The CDR3 contains 14 residues. CDR1 is SGHAT, CDR2 FQNNGV, per germline. The CDR3, as DNA: TGTGCCAGCAGCCCGGACGGACTTACCTACGAGCAGTACTTC. It encodes CASSPDGLTYEQYF.

This chain uses TRBV2 with TRBJ2-2; D may be TRBD1 (5 bases). This CDR3 region has 14 residues. Germline values: CDR1 SNHLY, CDR2 FYNNEI. V lost 6 bases and J 0 bases, leaving 8 bases between the germline ends. The CDR3 protein is CASRTGSNTGELFF. The CDR3 DNA reads TGTGCCAGCAGAACAGGATCGAACACCGGGGAGCTGTTTTTT.

The count of this clone is one. The rearrangement joins TRBV5-1 to TRBJ2-1; D unclear. Per the germline V gene, CDR1 is SGHRS and CDR2 is YFSETQ. The CDR3 has 15 amino acids. With 2 bases removed from V and 1 base from J, the gap between germline ends came to 10 bases. The DNA of the CDR3 is TGCGCCAGCAGCTTTGGGGATTGGTCCTACAATGAGCAGTTCTTC. Translation: CASSFGDWSYNEQFF.

This clone has only a few counts. The chain carries TRBV7-9 and TRBJ2-1, with D perhaps given as TRBD1 or TRBD2 (5 bases each). The ends were cut back, 3 bases at V and 9 bases at J, with 12 bases in the middle. Germline-derived CDR1 and CDR2 are SEHNR and FQNEAQ (reference sequence). The CDR3 is 13 amino acids. The CDR3 reads CASSFHPGSEQFF. The CDR3 coding sequence is TGTGCCAGCAGCTTTCATCCAGGGAGTGAGCAGTTCTTC. The variable domain in full, completed from reference TRBV7-9 and TRBJ2-1, reads DTGVSQNPRHKITKRGQNVTFRCDPISEHNRLYWYRQTLGQGPEFLTYFQNEAQLEKSRLLSDRFSAERPKGSFSTLEIQRTEQGDSAMYLCASSFHPGSEQFFGPGTRLTVL.

The V call is TRBV7-2, the J call TRBJ2-7, with D possibly being TRBD1 (6 bases). This CDR3 contains 12 residues. Germline lookup yields CDR1 SGHTA and CDR2 FQGNSA. The ends were cut back, 5 bases at V and 4 bases at J, with 9 bases in the middle. The CDR3 spells CASSAQGYEQYF. The CDR3 coding sequence is TGTGCCAGCAGCGCACAGGGTTACGAGCAGTACTTC.